This T cell receptor beta chain was captured by sequencing in a study of Graves' ophthalmopathy and Graves' hyperthyroidism. Study details: If no ophthalmopathy appeared within 18 months of follow-up, hyperthyroidism was termed stable.

Study results and caveats: Most expanded thyroid clonotypes above 0.001 frequency also appeared in blood.

As regards this clonotype: Its antigen is as yet unknown.

Amplification targeted the TCR beta CDR3 regions, with RNA transcripts as the source material. HTBI-primed first-round RT-PCR preceded second-round multiplex PCR. TCRdb ran MiXCR on the multiplex PCR reads and lists one entry per CDR3 protein. The sample carries 450,000 to 600,000 distinct CDR3 sequences, less than 40% recorded once. The specimen was peripheral blood or thyroid tissue (not recorded which). The clonotype comes from an adult man with Graves' hyperthyroidism.

The CDR3 spells CASSFWGEQYF. CDR3 nucleotides: TGTGCCAGCAGTTTCTGGGGCGAGCAGTACTTC. The chain uses TRBV6-6 and TRBJ2-7; D is uncertain. CDR1 and CDR2 from the germline V gene are MNHNY and SVGAGI (reference sequence). Between the trimmed V and J ends, which lost 4 bases and 6 bases, there was a span of 7 bases. This CDR3 is 11 amino acids long.